What follows is one T cell receptor (beta chain) and its context. Clones were sequenced by immunoSEQ multiplex PCR, and TCRdb holds only the in-frame ones, with some missing. This sample has about 19,000 clones, with roughly three quarters found just once. V dropped 4 bases and J dropped 4; count of bases not matched to a gene: 8. The CDR3 totals 16 residues. Germline V lookup: CDR1 MNHNS, CDR2 SASEGT. The sample comes from a study of OX40 agonist ivuxolimab in advanced cancers. About the study: In this trial design, patients received ivuxolimab intravenously at 0.01 to 10 mg/kg every 2 weeks. Subjects had a mean age of about 65 years, with a range of roughly 23 to 80; less than 90% were male.

The sequences come from CD4+ or CD8+ T cells sorted from blood, collected in a trial of the OX40 agonist ivuxolimab. This receptor was identified in an adult with an advanced solid tumor such as melanoma, head and neck, liver or kidney cancer. J is TRBJ2-1 and V is TRBV6-1; the match to TRBD1 covers 9 bases. CDR3 in DNA: TGTGCCAGCAGTGTTCCGGGACAGGGAATTTACAATGAGCAGTTCTTC. Its translation: CASSVPGQGIYNEQFF.